This T cell receptor (beta chain) appears in the sequencing data of a study of response to subunit inactivated influenza vaccine. TCRdb reprocessed the RT-PCR reads via MiXCR and lists one record per CDR3 protein. The table has around 580,000 distinct CDR3 sequences, approximately 12% seen once; the top ten hold roughly 10%. The starting material was PBMCs from blood, obtained on the day of vaccination. This receptor was obtained from a man aged 45-60 years who received an inactivated influenza vaccine.

The CDR3 loop reads CASSPAVTVLYEQYF. Here the CDR3 DNA reads TGTGCCAGCAGCCCGGCCGTGACTGTGCTCTACGAGCAGTACTTC. The chain recombines TRBV7-9 with TRBJ2-7; D not certain. The CDR3 is 15 residues long. The germline CDR1 and CDR2 sequences are SEHNR and FQNEAQ (reference sequence). The V end lost 5 bases, the J end lost 3 bases, and 17 bases lay between the germline ends.